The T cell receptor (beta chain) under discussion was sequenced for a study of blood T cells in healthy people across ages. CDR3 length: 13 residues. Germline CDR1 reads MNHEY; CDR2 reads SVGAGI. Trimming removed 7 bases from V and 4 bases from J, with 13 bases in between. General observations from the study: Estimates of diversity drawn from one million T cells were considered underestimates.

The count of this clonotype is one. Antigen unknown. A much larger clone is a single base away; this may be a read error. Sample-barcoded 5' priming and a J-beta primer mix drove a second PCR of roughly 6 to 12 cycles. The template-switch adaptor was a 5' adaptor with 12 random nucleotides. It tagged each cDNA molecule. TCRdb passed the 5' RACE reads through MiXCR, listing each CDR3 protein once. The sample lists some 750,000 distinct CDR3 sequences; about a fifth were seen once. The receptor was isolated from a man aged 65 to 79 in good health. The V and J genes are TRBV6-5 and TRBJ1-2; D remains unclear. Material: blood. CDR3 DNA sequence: TGTGCCAGCACTCAGCTAGGCGGCTATGGCTACACCTTC. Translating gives CASTQLGGYGYTF.